A selection of T cell receptor beta chains follows, all from one sample in a study of T cell repertoires in cytomegalovirus infection. TCRdb redid the calling of the reads with MiXCR, one entry per CDR3 protein. The repertoire has fewer than 250,000 distinct CDR3 sequences, about 12% of them found once; the top ten carry approximately 1.6%. Input material: PBMCs. Receptor source: a human donor in good health (CMV status not recorded). Some clones in this sample may be carry-over from other donors' samples. Each CDR3 is given with its conserved first and last residue. The order of the fields is V gene, D gene, CDR3 protein. D genes are given only for firm matches.

TRBV10-3,NA,CAIRHGINPQTQYF
TRBV14,NA,CASSHTPGLYTGELFF
TRBV7-2,TRBD1,CASSLDRLNYGYTF
TRBV19,NA,CASRPDPNTGELFF
TRBV7-2,TRBD1,CASSLTGGLYEQYF
TRBV19,NA,CASTMGAAEAFF
TRBV4-2,NA,CASSQNLNEQFF
TRBV19,TRBD1,CATKLTGGVYNEQFF
TRBV2,NA,CASMAEGPSEQFF
TRBV7-2,NA,CASSFYRQQETQYF
TRBV7-2,TRBD1,CASSVNRGTYEQYF
TRBV7-2,NA,CASSLVVMNTEAFF
TRBV19,TRBD1,CASNGGTVGETEAFF
TRBV7-2,TRBD1,CASRPGGFYNEQFF
TRBV19,NA,CASSIDGQGHNSPLHF
TRBV20-1,NA,CSARSGRSSYNEQFF
TRBV9,NA,CASSSGGAENTEAFF
TRBV19,TRBD1,CASDRGVSNQPQHF
TRBV7-2,NA,CASSFWPRDEQYF
TRBV6-1,NA,CASTSRRKPTEAFF
TRBV29-1,TRBD1,CSVGGQDYGGYTF
TRBV7-2,TRBD1,CASSFILGQGLNTGELFF